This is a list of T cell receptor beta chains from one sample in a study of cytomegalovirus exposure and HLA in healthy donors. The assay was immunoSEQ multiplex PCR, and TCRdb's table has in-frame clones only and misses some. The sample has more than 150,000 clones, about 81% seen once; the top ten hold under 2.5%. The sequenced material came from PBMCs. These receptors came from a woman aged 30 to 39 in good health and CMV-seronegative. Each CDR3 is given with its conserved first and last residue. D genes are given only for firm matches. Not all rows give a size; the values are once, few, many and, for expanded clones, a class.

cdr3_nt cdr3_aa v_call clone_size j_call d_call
TGTGCCAGCAGCTTGACAGGGAGTACCGGGGAGCTGTTTTTT CASSLTGSTGELFF TRBV5-5 . TRBJ2-2 .
TGTGCCAGCAGTTCCCCCCGGACAAGCTCTGGAAACACCATATATTTT CASSSPRTSSGNTIYF TRBV28 . TRBJ1-3 .
TGTGCCAGCAGCTTAGACTCGGTAAATCAGCCCCAGCATTTT CASSLDSVNQPQHF TRBV11-2 . TRBJ1-5 .
TGTGCCAGCAGCCTTGTTAGCGGGGATCTCACAGATACGCAGTATTTT CASSLVSGDLTDTQYF TRBV28 . TRBJ2-3 TRBD2
TGCGCCAGCAGCTTGGGAAGGACATCCTACGAGCAGTACTTC CASSLGRTSYEQYF TRBV5-1 . TRBJ2-7 .
TGTGCCAGCAGCCTTAGCGGGAGGGCCTACGAGCAGTACTTC CASSLSGRAYEQYF TRBV28 once TRBJ2-7 TRBD2
TGTGCCAGCAGTGGGACAGGGGGCCTCGAGCAGTACTTC CASSGTGGLEQYF TRBV6-1 . TRBJ2-7 TRBD1
TGCGCCAGCAGCTTTCAAGGGGAAGAGACCCAGTACTTC CASSFQGEETQYF TRBV5-1 . TRBJ2-5 .
TGTGCCAGCAGCAAGGGACAGGGTACGAATTCACCCCTCCACTTT CASSKGQGTNSPLHF TRBV21-1 few TRBJ1-6 .
TGCGCCAGCAGCCAAGATTTAAGCGGCAGGCTGAACTTC CASSQDLSGRLNF TRBV4-1 . TRBJ2-4 .
TGTGCCAGCAGTTTAGAATACGAGACAGATAATTCACCCCTCCACTTT CASSLEYETDNSPLHF TRBV28 . TRBJ1-6 .
TGTGCCAGCAGCTTGACCCAGCAAGAGACCCAGTACTTC CASSLTQQETQYF TRBV5-6 . TRBJ2-5 .
TGCGCCAGCAGCTCAAACCGATTACTAGCAGAGCAGTTCTTC CASSSNRLLAEQFF TRBV5-1 . TRBJ2-1 .
TGTGCCAGTAGAATTAGCGGGAGCAGTGGTGAGCAGTTCTTC CASRISGSSGEQFF TRBV19 . TRBJ2-1 TRBD2
TGCGCCAGCAGACAGGGGTCTAATGAAAAACTGTTTTTT CASRQGSNEKLFF TRBV5-1 . TRBJ1-4 TRBD1
TGTGCCAGCAGTGTGAGAGGGGGCCGGGCAGATACGCAGTATTTT CASSVRGGRADTQYF TRBV2 . TRBJ2-3 TRBD1
TGTGCCAGCAGCTTAAACTTGAGAGGGGCCAACGTCCTGACTTTC CASSLNLRGANVLTF TRBV7-9 . TRBJ2-6 .
TGTGCCAGCAGTTACCGGCGGGGAAGCGGCACCGGGGAGCTGTTTTTT CASSYRRGSGTGELFF TRBV6-5 . TRBJ2-2 .
TGTGCCAGCAGCTTAATTGCCGGACAGGGCCCCTACAATGAGCAGTTCTTC CASSLIAGQGPYNEQFF TRBV7-3 . TRBJ2-1 TRBD1
TGCGCCAGCAGCCCGCGTCCGGCAGGGGATGCCTACGAGCAGTACTTC CASSPRPAGDAYEQYF TRBV4-3 . TRBJ2-7 .
TGTGCCAGCAGCGGGGGACAGAACTATGGCTACACCTTC CASSGGQNYGYTF TRBV2 . TRBJ1-2 TRBD1
TGTGCCAGCAGCCCACGCCCCTACGAGCAGTACTTC CASSPRPYEQYF TRBV7-2 once TRBJ2-7 .
TGTGCCAGCAGTTTAGGGAGTGAGCAGTTCTTC CASSLGSEQFF TRBV27 . TRBJ2-1 .
TGTGCCAGTAGATCACAGGGATCCCGGCGATTAAAAGAGACCCAGTACTTC CASRSQGSRRLKETQYF TRBV28 . TRBJ2-5 .
TGCGCCAGCAGCGTGGGGCTAGGGGCCACAGATACGCAGTATTTT CASSVGLGATDTQYF TRBV4-3 . TRBJ2-3 .
TGTGCCAGCAGCCTTAGTTTAGGGGGAGACAGGGGCTATGGGAATCAGCCCCAGCATTTT CASSLSLGGDRGYGNQPQHF TRBV28 . TRBJ1-5 TRBD1
TGTGCCGCGGCCGGTAAGAAGGACACCGGGGAGCTGTTTTTT CAAAGKKDTGELFF TRBV10-3 . TRBJ2-2 .
TGTGCCAGCAGTCTGACAGGGAGCTCCTACGAGCAGTACTTC CASSLTGSSYEQYF TRBV6-5 few TRBJ2-7 TRBD1
TGTGCCAGCACAGGGGACGGTGGGGAGGAGACCCAGTACTTC CASTGDGGEETQYF TRBV2 once TRBJ2-5 .
TGTGCCTGGAGCCGCACCGGGGAGCTGTTTTTT CAWSRTGELFF TRBV30 . TRBJ2-2 .
TGTGCCAGCAGCCCCGCCGGGACAGGGGGCATCTACGAGCAGTACTTC CASSPAGTGGIYEQYF TRBV7-8 few TRBJ2-7 TRBD1
TGTGTCAGCAGCCTTAACAATGAGCAGTTCTTC CVSSLNNEQFF TRBV7-8 . TRBJ2-1 .
TGCGCCAGCAGCTTGGGGGCTAGCGGGAGTAATATCGATGAGCAGTTCTTC CASSLGASGSNIDEQFF TRBV5-1 . TRBJ2-1 TRBD2
TGTGCCAGCTCACCACTAAAGGACAGTGAAGCTTTCTTT CASSPLKDSEAFF TRBV18 . TRBJ1-1 .
TGCAGCGTCGAACTAGCGCCCAGCACAGATACGCAGTATTTT CSVELAPSTDTQYF TRBV29-1 . TRBJ2-3 TRBD2
TGTGCCAGCATCAAGCGGGAAATGGGCGAGCAGTACTTC CASIKREMGEQYF TRBV2 . TRBJ2-7 TRBD2
TGCAGCTTTGGGTCTAACTACGAGCAGTACTTC CSFGSNYEQYF TRBV29-1 . TRBJ2-7 .